Sequencing of this T cell receptor beta chain was carried out in a study of shared clonotypes between healthy human individuals. CDR1 MRHNA and CDR2 SNTAGT come from the germline V gene. The V gene end was trimmed by 5 bases and the J gene end by 3 bases; junction bases not matched to a gene: 6. CDR3 length: 16 amino acids. It was across several immunoSEQ plates that each subset's genomic DNA was evenly split. Sequencing was performed with immunoSEQ multiplex PCR; in TCRdb, only in-frame clones are kept and a portion is missing. Altogether 650,000 to 800,000 clones are present, approximately 77% being singletons, with the ten largest covering approximately 1.8%.

The clonotype originates from a woman in her 30s in good health. V and J are TRBV6-4 and TRBJ2-3; 12 nucleotides align to TRBD1. Sequencing used memory CD4+ T cells sorted from blood. Subset here: CD45RA-negative fraction. The CDR3 region is CASSPGTGGATDTQYF. The CDR3 nucleotides read TGTGCCAGCAGTCCTGGGACAGGGGGCGCGACAGATACGCAGTATTTT.